Shown below are 21 T cell receptor beta chains from a single sample sequenced in a study of T cells in Graves' hyperthyroidism and ophthalmopathy. RNA transcripts were the template for amplifying TCR beta CDR3 regions. The HTBI primer set drove a first-round RT-PCR of the TCR CDR3. One entry per CDR3 protein results from TCRdb running MiXCR on the multiplex PCR reads. The sample includes about 500,000 distinct CDR3 sequences, 35% to 50% of them seen just once. What was sequenced was peripheral blood or thyroid tissue (not recorded which). These TCRs come from an adult woman with Graves' disease, either hyperthyroidism or ophthalmopathy (not recorded which).

CDR3 sequence reads: CASSERSRDSYSYEQYF. In DNA, the CDR3 is TGTGCCAGCAGTGAACGCAGCCGGGACAGCTACTCCTACGAGCAGTACTTC. The genes are TRBV25-1 and TRBJ2-7; 7 bases match TRBD1. The CDR3 loop spans 17 amino acids. V trimming: 2 bases; J trimming: 0 bases; junction bases outside the gene matches: 10. CDR1 and CDR2 from the germline V gene are MGHDK and SYGVNS.

In nucleotides, the CDR3 is TGTGCCAGCAGTGGGAGAGACAGAAGCTACGAGCAGTACTTC. It is translated as CASSGRDRSYEQYF. This sequence joins TRBV11-2 and TRBJ2-7; either TRBD1 or TRBD2 may fit D (5 bases each). Germline CDR1 is SGHAT and CDR2 is FQNNGV. Trimming cost V 6 bases and J 3 bases, with 15 bases left between them. The length of the CDR3 is 14 residues.

This clonotype has at least ten counts. The rearrangement joins TRBV15 to TRBJ2-5, with 7 bases aligning to TRBD1. The CDR3 contains 15 residues. V was clipped by 3 bases and J by 7 bases; unmatched bases: 11. From germline, CDR1 is LNHNV and CDR2 YYDKDF (reference sequence). This CDR3 reads CATSSGTVKVGTQYF. The CDR3 nucleotides are TGTGCCACCAGCAGCGGGACAGTTAAAGTTGGGACCCAGTACTTC.

This clonotype was seen at least ten times. The rearrangement uses TRBV20-1 and TRBJ2-6; unclear D gene. The V end was cut by 4 bases, the J end by 4 bases, with 11 bases between. The CDR3 length is 14 residues. Germline CDR1 and CDR2: DFQATT and SNEGSKA (reference sequence). The CDR3, as DNA: TGCAGTGCTACCACAGTACAAGGGGCCAACGTCCTGACTTTC. Its translation: CSATTVQGANVLTF.

The chain recombines TRBV13 with TRBJ2-7, with D tentatively TRBD2 (6 bases). V dropped 3 bases and J dropped 3 bases, with 18 bases sitting between them. The CDR3 has 16 residues. The germline CDR1 and CDR2 sequences are PRHDT and FYEKMQ (reference sequence). CDR3 nucleotides: TGTGCCAGCAGCTTCTCGACAGCGGGTGAGTTCTACGAGCAGTACTTC. Protein sequence: CASSFSTAGEFYEQYF.

The rearrangement uses TRBV24-1 and TRBJ2-7; 8 bases are shared with TRBD1. CDR3 length equals 14 residues. Trimming cost V 11 bases and J 2 bases; bases outside gene matches: 10. Looked up from germline, CDR1 is KGHDR and CDR2 is SFDVKD. CDR3 in amino acids: CASRIPGQAYEQYF. DNA for the CDR3: TGTGCCAGCAGGATACCGGGACAGGCCTACGAGCAGTACTTC.

This clonotype was counted between two and nine times. V is TRBV2 and J is TRBJ2-3; possibly TRBD2 for D (6 bases). This CDR3 is built from 11 residues. V lost 10 bases and J lost 6, with 11 bases in between. CDR1 and CDR2 from the germline V gene are SNHLY and FYNNEI. Here the CDR3 DNA reads TGTGCCACCTCTAGCGTGGATACGCAGTATTTT. Translated: CATSSVDTQYF.

This rearrangement joins TRBV29-1 to TRBJ1-1; a possible D gene is TRBD1 (6 bases). This CDR3 region has 19 residues. Germline V gene lookup returns CDR1 SQVTM and CDR2 ANQGSEA. With 5 bases removed from V and 3 bases from J, the gap between germline ends came to 31 bases. The CDR3 region is CSVPRDTGLRAVIYTEAFF. The CDR3 DNA reads as TGCAGCGTTCCTCGGGACACGGGGTTACGAGCAGTAATATACACTGAAGCTTTCTTT.

The chain uses TRBV25-1 and TRBJ2-2, with 8 bases lining up with TRBD1. Unmatched junction bases numbered 3, after V lost 8 bases and J lost 1 base. The CDR3 sequence is 14 residues long. Germline CDR1 reads MGHDK; CDR2 reads SYGVNS. Here the CDR3 reads CASADRVNTGELFF. The CDR3 coding sequence is TGTGCCAGCGCGGACAGGGTGAACACCGGGGAGCTGTTTTTT. Together with reference TRBV25-1 and TRBJ2-2, the CDR3 gives the full variable domain: EADIYQTPRYLVIGTGKKITLECSQTMGHDKMYWYQQDPGMELHLIHYSYGVNSTEKGDLSSESTVSRIRTEHFPLTLESARPSHTSQYLCASADRVNTGELFFGEGSRLTVL.

The rearrangement joins TRBV29-1 to TRBJ2-7; TRBD1 might be the D (6 bases). CDR1 SQVTM and CDR2 ANQGSEA come from the germline V gene. This CDR3 is built from 12 residues. With 7 bases removed from V and 2 bases from J, the gap between germline ends came to 12 bases. The CDR3 sequence: CSGTDSTYEQYF. Written as DNA, the CDR3 is TGCAGCGGAACGGACAGTACCTACGAGCAGTACTTC.

This clonotype has a count of ten or more. The gene calls are TRBV7-2 and TRBJ1-2, with D possibly matching TRBD1 (5 bases). The V end lost 2 bases, the J end lost 6 bases, and 13 bases lay between the germline ends. Germline CDR1 reads SGHTA; CDR2 reads FQGNSA. The CDR3 consists of 14 residues. CDR3 sequence (DNA): TGTGCCAGCAGCTTACTGGGGGGAGGCGATGGCTACACCTTC. It is translated as CASSLLGGGDGYTF.

V is TRBV7-9 and J is TRBJ1-2; no reliable D call. The CDR3 is 13 residues long. CDR1 is SEHNR and CDR2 is FQNEAQ in the germline V gene (reference sequence). V was cut by 9 bases and J by 3 bases, with 14 bases left in between. The CDR3 is CASTPTVDYGYTF. CDR3 sequence (DNA): TGTGCCAGTACGCCTACCGTTGACTATGGCTACACCTTC.

Many counts were recorded for this clonotype. The rearrangement uses TRBV14 and TRBJ1-1, with D unresolved. V shed 4 bases and J shed 10 bases, with 13 bases lying between them. CDR3 size: 12 residues. The germline V gene has CDR1 SGHDN and CDR2 FVKESK. The CDR3 nucleotides read TGTGCCAGCAGCCCGCAACCTGGGCGAGCTTTCTTT. It specifies CASSPQPGRAFF.

This clonotype appeared many times. The V and J genes are TRBV14 and TRBJ2-7; 7 bases agree with TRBD2. The V gene's germline CDR1 is SGHDN and CDR2 FVKESK. The CDR3 loop spans 16 amino acids. The J segment lost 2 bases and the V segment lost 1 base, leaving 8 bases of the junction unmatched. CDR3 residues: CASSQVMGGSAYEQYF. CDR3 nucleotide sequence: TGTGCCAGCAGCCAAGTTATGGGAGGGTCGGCCTACGAGCAGTACTTC.

This clonotype was picked up one time. This chain uses TRBV24-1 with TRBJ2-2, with 8 bases fitting TRBD1. The CDR3 extends over 16 amino acids. V was clipped by 4 bases and J by 4 bases; unmatched bases: 7. Germline loops: CDR1 KGHDR, CDR2 SFDVKD. The CDR3 sequence is CATSDSDRGRTGELFF. For the CDR3, the DNA is TGTGCCACCAGTGACTCCGACAGGGGACGCACCGGGGAGCTGTTTTTT.

The chain couples TRBV4-1 to TRBJ1-6; D may be TRBD1 (5 bases). Looked up from germline, CDR1 is MGHRA and CDR2 is YSYEKL. The length of the CDR3 is 15 residues. The germline V and J ends were trimmed by 2 bases and 9 bases, with 14 bases remaining between them. In nucleotides, the CDR3 is TGCGCCAGCAGCCAATTGGACAAAGTCCTTTCACCCCTCCACTTT. This sequence encodes CASSQLDKVLSPLHF.

Concerning this clonotype: A read error is possible here, since a much larger clone lies one base away. The rearrangement joins TRBV7-9 to TRBJ2-7, with TRBD2 identical over 10 bases. In germline, CDR1 is SEHNR, CDR2 FQNEAQ (reference sequence). This CDR3 has 15 amino acids. For the CDR3, the DNA is TGTGCCAGCAGCCAAGGGACTAGCGAATCCTACGGGCAGTACTTC. Translated: CASSQGTSESYGQYF.

The chain carries TRBV9 and TRBJ1-1; 8 nucleotides agree with TRBD1. Trimming removed 0 bases from V and 9 bases from J; junction bases left unmatched: 10. Germline assignment: CDR1 SGDLS and CDR2 YYNGEE. CDR3 length: 15 residues. The CDR3 nucleotides are TGTGCCAGCAGCGTAGATCCGGGACAGGCGATACAAGCTTTCTTT. Translation: CASSVDPGQAIQAFF.

A few counts support this clonotype. V is TRBV2 and J is TRBJ2-7, with D uncertain. Germline values: CDR1 SNHLY, CDR2 FYNNEI. The CDR3 extends over 12 amino acids. Trimming cost V 8 bases and J 4 bases, with 12 bases left between them. The CDR3 DNA is TGTGCCAGCTCGGCAGTGCAATACGAGCAGTACTTC. Protein: CASSAVQYEQYF.

J is TRBJ2-7 and V is TRBV7-2; D is undetermined. Germline V gene sequence: CDR1 SGHTA, CDR2 FQGNSA. Trimming took off 6 bases at V and 3 bases at J, with 18 bases between the two ends. This CDR3 is 15 amino acids long. The CDR3 coding sequence is TGTGCCAGCAGTTACGGCGGTAGTTATAACTACGAGCAGTACTTC. This translates into CASSYGGSYNYEQYF.

This clonotype was observed a single time. The chain carries TRBV2 and TRBJ2-2; the match to TRBD2 covers 13 bases. V shed 11 bases and J 5 bases; nucleotides not matched to a gene: 11. Germline V lookup: CDR1 SNHLY, CDR2 FYNNEI. This CDR3 comprises 16 residues. DNA for the CDR3: TGTGCCTGCCCTGGGACTAGCGGGATCGTAACCGGGGAGCTGTTTTTT. It translates to CACPGTSGIVTGELFF.